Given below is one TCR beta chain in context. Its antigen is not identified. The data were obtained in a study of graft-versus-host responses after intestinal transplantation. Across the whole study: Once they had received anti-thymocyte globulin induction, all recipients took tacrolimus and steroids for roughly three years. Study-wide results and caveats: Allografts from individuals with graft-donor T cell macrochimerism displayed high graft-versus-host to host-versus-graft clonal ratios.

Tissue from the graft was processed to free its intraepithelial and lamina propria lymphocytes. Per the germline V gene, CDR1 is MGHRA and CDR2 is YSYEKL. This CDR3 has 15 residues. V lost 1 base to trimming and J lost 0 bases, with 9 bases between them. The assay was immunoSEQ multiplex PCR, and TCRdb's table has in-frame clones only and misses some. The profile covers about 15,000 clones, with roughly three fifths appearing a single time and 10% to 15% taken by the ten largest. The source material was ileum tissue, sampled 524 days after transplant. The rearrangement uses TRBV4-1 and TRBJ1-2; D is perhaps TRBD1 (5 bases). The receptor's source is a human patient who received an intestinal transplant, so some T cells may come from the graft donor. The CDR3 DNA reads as TGCGCCAGCAGCCAAGTCTCAGGGCCTAACTATGGCTACACCTTC. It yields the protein CASSQVSGPNYGYTF.